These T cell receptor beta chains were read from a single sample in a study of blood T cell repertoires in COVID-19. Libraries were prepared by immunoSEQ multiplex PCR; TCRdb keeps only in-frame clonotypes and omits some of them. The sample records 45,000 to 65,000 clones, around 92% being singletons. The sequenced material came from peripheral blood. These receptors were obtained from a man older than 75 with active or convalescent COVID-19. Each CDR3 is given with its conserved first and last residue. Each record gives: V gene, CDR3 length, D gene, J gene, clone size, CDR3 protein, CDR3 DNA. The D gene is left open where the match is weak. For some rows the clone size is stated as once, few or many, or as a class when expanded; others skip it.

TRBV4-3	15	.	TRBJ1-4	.	CASSQDLQGSEKLFF	TGCGCCAGCAGCCAAGATCTGCAGGGGTCTGAAAAACTGTTTTTT
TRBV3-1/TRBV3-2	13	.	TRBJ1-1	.	CASSQRGLLAAFF	TGTGCCAGCAGCCAAAGGGGTCTCTTGGCCGCTTTCTTT
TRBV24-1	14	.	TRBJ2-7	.	CATSDPGALHEQYF	TGTGCCACCAGTGATCCAGGGGCTCTACACGAGCAGTACTTC
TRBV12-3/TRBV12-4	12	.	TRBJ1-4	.	CASRRSMEGLFF	TGTGCCAGCAGGAGAAGCATGGAGGGTCTGTTTTTT
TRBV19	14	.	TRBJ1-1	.	CASSTGGRNTEAFF	TGTGCCAGTAGTACTGGGGGCCGGAACACTGAAGCTTTCTTT
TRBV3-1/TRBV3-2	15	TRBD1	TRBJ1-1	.	CASSPGTASRTEAFF	TGTGCCAGCAGTCCCGGGACAGCTTCGAGGACTGAAGCTTTCTTT
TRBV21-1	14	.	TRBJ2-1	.	CASSKEGDGNEQFF	TGTGCCAGCAGCAAAGAAGGGGATGGCAATGAGCAGTTCTTC
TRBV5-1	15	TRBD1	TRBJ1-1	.	CASSPQGADGTEAFF	TGCGCCAGCAGTCCACAGGGGGCGGATGGCACTGAAGCTTTCTTT
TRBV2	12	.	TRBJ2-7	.	CASREGTREQYF	TGTGCCAGCAGGGAGGGGACCCGGGAGCAGTACTTC
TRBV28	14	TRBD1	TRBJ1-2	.	CASSFRDRESGYTF	TGTGCCAGCAGTTTCCGGGACAGGGAGAGCGGCTACACCTTC
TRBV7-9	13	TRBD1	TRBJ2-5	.	CASSRGQSKTQYF	TGTGCCAGCAGCCGGGGACAGTCGAAGACCCAGTACTTC
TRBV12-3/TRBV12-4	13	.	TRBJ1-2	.	CASSLKVAGNSTF	TGTGCCAGCAGTTTGAAGGTGGCAGGGAATTCGACCTTC
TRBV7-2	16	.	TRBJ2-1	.	CASSLVGAALGNEQFF	TGTGCCAGCAGCTTAGTAGGGGCGGCCCTGGGGAATGAGCAGTTCTTC
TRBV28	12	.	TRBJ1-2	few	CASSDSNYGYTF	TGTGCCAGCAGTGACAGCAACTATGGCTACACCTTC
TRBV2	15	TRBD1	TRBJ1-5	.	CASNRDRGGNQPQHF	TGTGCCAGCAATAGGGACAGGGGCGGAAATCAGCCCCAGCATTTT
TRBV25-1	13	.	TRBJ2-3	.	CASSAQGTDTQYF	TGTGCCAGCAGTGCCCAGGGAACAGATACGCAGTATTTT
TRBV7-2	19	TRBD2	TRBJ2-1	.	CASSFGLVPRLRRYNEQFF	TGTGCCAGCAGCTTCGGACTAGTTCCCCGTTTACGACGCTACAATGAGCAGTTCTTC
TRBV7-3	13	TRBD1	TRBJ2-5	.	CASSSDREETQYF	TGTGCCAGCAGCTCGGACAGGGAAGAGACCCAGTACTTC
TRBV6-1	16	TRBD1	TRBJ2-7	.	CASSDNRPGTGGEQYF	TGTGCCAGCAGTGACAACAGACCCGGGACAGGGGGCGAGCAGTACTTC
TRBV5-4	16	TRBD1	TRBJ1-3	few	CASSFLGDRAGNTIYF	TGTGCCAGCAGCTTCCTTGGGGACAGGGCTGGAAACACCATATATTTT
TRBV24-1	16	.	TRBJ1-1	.	CATSPSGGAPDTEAFF	TGTGCCACCAGTCCCTCCGGTGGGGCGCCGGACACTGAAGCTTTCTTT
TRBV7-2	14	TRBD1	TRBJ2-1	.	CASSPGQGTDEQFF	TGTGCCAGCAGCCCCGGGCAGGGGACAGATGAGCAGTTCTTC
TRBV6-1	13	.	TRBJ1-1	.	CASSEGTATEAFF	TGTGCCAGCAGTGAAGGGACAGCTACTGAAGCTTTCTTT
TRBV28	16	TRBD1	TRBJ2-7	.	CASSAGTGAMSYEQYF	TGTGCCAGCAGCGCCGGGACAGGGGCGATGTCCTACGAGCAGTACTTC
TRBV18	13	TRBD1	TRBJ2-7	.	CASSPGTGYEQYF	TGTGCCAGCTCACCGGGGACAGGCTACGAGCAGTACTTC
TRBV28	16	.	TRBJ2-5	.	CASSSVEGVVLETQYF	TGTGCCAGCAGTTCCGTAGAGGGAGTGGTGTTGGAGACCCAGTACTTC
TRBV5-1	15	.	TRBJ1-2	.	CASSLDGQANYGYTF	TGCGCCAGCAGCTTGGACGGCCAGGCTAACTATGGCTACACCTTC
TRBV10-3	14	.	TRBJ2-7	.	CAIKAEASSYEQYF	TGTGCCATCAAGGCTGAGGCTAGCTCCTACGAGCAGTACTTC
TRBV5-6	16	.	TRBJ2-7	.	CASSLVAAVYSYEQYF	TGTGCCAGCAGCTTGGTAGCAGCGGTGTACTCCTACGAGCAGTACTTC
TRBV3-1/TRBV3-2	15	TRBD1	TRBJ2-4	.	CASSHSTGSKNIQYF	TGTGCCAGCAGCCACTCGACAGGGAGCAAAAACATTCAGTACTTC
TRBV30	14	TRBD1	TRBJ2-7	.	CAWKGTGGTWEQYF	TGTGCCTGGAAAGGGACAGGGGGAACGTGGGAGCAGTACTTC
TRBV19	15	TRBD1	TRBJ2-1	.	CASSLQGAAYNEQFF	TGTGCCAGTAGTTTACAGGGGGCGGCCTACAATGAGCAGTTCTTC
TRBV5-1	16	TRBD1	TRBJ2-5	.	CASSLGGQGAGETQYF	TGCGCCAGCAGCTTGGGCGGACAGGGGGCTGGGGAGACCCAGTACTTC
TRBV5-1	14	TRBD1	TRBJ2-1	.	CASSGGQSYNEQFF	TGCGCCAGCAGCGGGGGACAGTCCTACAATGAGCAGTTCTTC
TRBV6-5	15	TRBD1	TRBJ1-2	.	CASSSPGQVGGFCAF	TGTGCCAGCAGTTCCCCCGGACAGGTTGGGGGGTTCTGCGCCTTC
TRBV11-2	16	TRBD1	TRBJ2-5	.	CASRHLRGRSSETQYF	TGTGCCAGCCGTCATCTGAGGGGGCGTTCGTCGGAGACCCAGTACTTC
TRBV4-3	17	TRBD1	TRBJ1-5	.	CASSQGRGLDSNQPQHF	TGCGCCAGCAGCCAAGGAAGGGGGCTCGATAGCAATCAGCCCCAGCATTTT
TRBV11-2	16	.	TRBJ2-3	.	CASSLGRGLSTDTQYF	TGTGCCAGCAGCTTGGGACGGGGGTTAAGCACAGATACGCAGTATTTT
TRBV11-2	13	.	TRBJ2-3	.	CASSLSPTDTQYF	TGTGCCAGCAGCCTAAGCCCCACAGATACGCAGTATTTT
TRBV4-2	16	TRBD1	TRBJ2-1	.	CASSQGGTGPYNEQFF	TGTGCCAGCAGCCAAGGGGGGACAGGCCCCTACAATGAGCAGTTCTTC
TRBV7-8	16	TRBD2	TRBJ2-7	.	CASSRAISGGPYEQYF	TGTGCCAGCAGCCGAGCGATCAGCGGGGGGCCCTACGAGCAGTACTTC
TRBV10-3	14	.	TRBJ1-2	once	CAIRGQAPNYGYTF	TGTGCCATCCGAGGGCAGGCCCCTAACTATGGCTACACCTTC
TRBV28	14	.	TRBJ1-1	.	CASSLLQAALEAFF	TGTGCCAGCAGTTTGTTACAGGCCGCCCTTGAAGCTTTCTTT
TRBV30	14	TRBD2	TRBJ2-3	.	CAWTGGRSTDTQYF	TGTGCCTGGACAGGCGGGAGGTCCACAGATACGCAGTATTTT